This TCR beta chain was recovered during a study of T-cell reconstitution after alpha-beta-depleted transplantation in children. Unique molecular identifiers featured in how the TCRbeta library was prepared. TCRdb ran MiXCR on the PCR reads and lists one entry per CDR3 protein. The sample lists approximately 520,000 distinct CDR3 sequences, roughly 33% seen once, with 2% to 3% in the top ten. Germline CDR1 reads SQVTM; CDR2 reads ANQGSEA. Trimming shortened V by 3 bases and J by 2 bases, and 8 bases separated the two germline ends. This CDR3 is built from 13 residues. This clonotype was seen a few times.

The receptor was derived from a human donor who donated a stem cell graft to a child with aplastic anemia. The V call is TRBV29-1, the J call TRBJ1-3; D not certain. The sequencing used PBMCs from the stem cell graft donor, collected from the stem cell graft. CDR3 DNA: TGCAGCGTTGAGCTGCCCACTGGAAACACCATATATTTT. It is translated as CSVELPTGNTIYF.